The next 14 T cell receptor beta chains were all read from a single sample in a study of cytomegalovirus exposure and HLA in healthy donors. In the PCR, 60 Vbeta and 13 Jbeta primers were used. TCRdb keeps only in-frame clones here, not all; method: immunoSEQ multiplex PCR. The table records 140,000 to 150,000 clones, 60% to 85% of them present only once. The sequenced sample was PBMCs. The source is a woman in her thirties or forties in good health and CMV-seropositive.

This clone was seen just once. The chain joins TRBV7-2 to TRBJ1-3; D may be TRBD1 (6 bases). Germline CDR1 is SGHTA and CDR2 is FQGNSA. V shed 1 base and J shed 4 bases, with 14 bases lying between them. This CDR3 region has 16 residues. The CDR3 loop is CASSLDPTGSGNTIYF. The CDR3 nucleotides are TGTGCCAGCAGCTTAGACCCCACAGGGTCCGGAAACACCATATATTTT. Variable domain in full (rest from reference TRBV7-2 and TRBJ1-3): GAGVSQSPSNKVTEKGKDVELRCDPISGHTALYWYRQSLGQGLEFLIYFQGNSAPDKSGLPSDRFSAERTGGSVSTLTIQRTQQEDSAVYLCASSLDPTGSGNTIYFGEGSWLTVV.

This clone was detected once. This rearrangement joins TRBV6-6 to TRBJ2-7, with 7 bases matching TRBD1. V was clipped by 5 bases and J by 4 bases; unmatched bases: 2. The CDR3 runs 12 residues. Germline V lookup: CDR1 MNHNY, CDR2 SVGAGI (reference sequence). In DNA, the CDR3 is TGTGCCAGCAGTAGACAGGGTTACGAGCAGTACTTC. Amino acid sequence: CASSRQGYEQYF.

The chain couples TRBV7-6 to TRBJ1-4; 7 bases are a match to TRBD1. The CDR3 covers 16 residues. The J segment lost 5 bases and the V segment lost 1 base, leaving 7 bases of the junction unmatched. The germline V gene encodes CDR1 SGHVS and CDR2 FNYEAQ. The CDR3 reads CASSLGPGQQNEKLFF. For the CDR3, the DNA is TGTGCCAGCAGCTTAGGTCCGGGACAGCAAAATGAAAAACTGTTTTTT.

J is TRBJ1-5 and V is TRBV6-1; a possible D gene is TRBD1 (6 bases). Trimming took off 4 bases at V and 0 bases at J, with 13 bases between the two ends. CDR1 and CDR2 from the germline V gene are MNHNS and SASEGT. The CDR3 extends over 16 amino acids. Written as DNA, the CDR3 is TGTGCCAGCAGTGGCCAACAGGGTTATAGCAATCAGCCCCAGCATTTT. Translating it yields CASSGQQGYSNQPQHF.

The chain is built from TRBV6-1 and TRBJ2-4; no firm D call. The CDR3 is made up of 14 amino acids. CDR1 and CDR2 from the germline V gene are MNHNS and SASEGT. Between the trimmed V and J ends, which lost 6 bases and 0 bases, there was a span of 9 bases. This CDR3 is CASSIDLAKNIQYF. CDR3 nucleotides: TGTGCCAGCAGCATAGATCTAGCCAAAAACATTCAGTACTTC.

This clone occurred a few times. The chain links TRBV5-4 to TRBJ2-7; TRBD1 matches at 9 bases. The germline V gene encodes CDR1 SGHNT and CDR2 YYREEE (reference sequence). The V segment lost 4 bases and the J segment 3 bases; nucleotides outside the gene matches: 5. The length of the CDR3 is 14 residues. DNA for the CDR3: TGTGCCAGCAGCCTCCGGGACAGGGACTACGAGCAGTACTTC. Translation gives CASSLRDRDYEQYF.

The chain recombines TRBV2 with TRBJ1-2; TRBD1 might be the D (5 bases). Germline-derived CDR1 and CDR2 are SNHLY and FYNNEI. There are 14 residues in the CDR3. Deletions cut 5 bases from V and 7 bases from J, with 17 bases between. CDR3 sequence: CASSSLGVSSGYTF. The CDR3 region has the DNA TGTGCCAGCAGTTCCTTAGGGGTAAGCTCTGGCTACACCTTC.

Regarding this clone: An end of the junction differs from the germline gene, which may be a read error. CDR3 in amino acids: CASSQNRGEPFF. The CDR3 region has the DNA TGTGCCAGCAGCCAGAACAGGGGTGAACCTTTCTTT. The chain links TRBV7-6 to TRBJ1-1, with 7 bases identical to TRBD1. The CDR3 runs 12 residues. Germline CDR1 is SGHVS and CDR2 is FNYEAQ.

The chain uses TRBV6-1 and TRBJ2-5; possible D gene TRBD1, 6 bases. Deletions cut 1 base from V and 5 bases from J, with 17 bases between. Germline V lookup: CDR1 MNHNS, CDR2 SASEGT. The CDR3 contains 16 residues. The CDR3 loop is CASSEGLLTGIETQYF. In nucleotides, the CDR3 is TGTGCCAGCAGTGAAGGACTTCTAACAGGGATTGAGACCCAGTACTTC.

V is TRBV5-1 and J is TRBJ2-6; a possible D gene is TRBD1 (5 bases). The CDR3 covers 13 residues. Germline assignment: CDR1 SGHRS and CDR2 YFSETQ. V gave up 3 bases and J gave up 4 bases, with 5 bases separating them. The CDR3, as DNA: TGCGCCAGCAGCTCAGGGGGGGCCAACGTCCTGACTTTC. It specifies CASSSGGANVLTF.

V is TRBV2 and J is TRBJ2-3, with D perhaps matching TRBD1 (6 bases). Germline V gene data show CDR1 as SNHLY and CDR2 as FYNNEI. The ends were cut back, 3 bases at V and 4 bases at J, with 11 bases in the middle. This CDR3 has 14 amino acids. The CDR3 loop reads CASSDQGPADTQYF. The CDR3, as DNA: TGTGCCAGCAGTGATCAGGGGCCCGCAGATACGCAGTATTTT.

The J gene is TRBJ1-2, the V gene TRBV6-1; D not certain. The CDR3 totals 15 residues. V shed 9 bases and J shed 4 bases, with 21 bases lying between them. Germline loops: CDR1 MNHNS, CDR2 SASEGT. CDR3 nucleotides: TGTGCCAGTAAGGGCGGGTCAGACTTCTTCTATGGCTACACCTTC. Amino acids: CASKGGSDFFYGYTF.

The genes are TRBV19 and TRBJ2-6, with a possible D match to TRBD2 (5 bases). Germline assignment: CDR1 LNHDA and CDR2 SQIVND (reference sequence). Between the trimmed V and J ends, which lost 7 bases and 2 bases, there was a span of 9 bases. The CDR3 is 14 residues long. CDR3 sequence: CASNSVTGANVLTF. The CDR3 DNA is TGTGCCAGTAATAGCGTGACTGGGGCCAACGTCCTGACTTTC.

This sequence joins TRBV6-1 and TRBJ2-3, with TRBD1 identical over 9 bases. There are 16 residues in the CDR3. The V and J ends lost 2 bases and 5 bases, in that order; junction bases with no gene match: 8. Germline values: CDR1 MNHNS, CDR2 SASEGT. The CDR3 loop reads CASSELGDRVRDTQYF. The DNA for the CDR3 is TGTGCCAGCAGTGAATTGGGGGACAGGGTCCGAGATACGCAGTATTTT.